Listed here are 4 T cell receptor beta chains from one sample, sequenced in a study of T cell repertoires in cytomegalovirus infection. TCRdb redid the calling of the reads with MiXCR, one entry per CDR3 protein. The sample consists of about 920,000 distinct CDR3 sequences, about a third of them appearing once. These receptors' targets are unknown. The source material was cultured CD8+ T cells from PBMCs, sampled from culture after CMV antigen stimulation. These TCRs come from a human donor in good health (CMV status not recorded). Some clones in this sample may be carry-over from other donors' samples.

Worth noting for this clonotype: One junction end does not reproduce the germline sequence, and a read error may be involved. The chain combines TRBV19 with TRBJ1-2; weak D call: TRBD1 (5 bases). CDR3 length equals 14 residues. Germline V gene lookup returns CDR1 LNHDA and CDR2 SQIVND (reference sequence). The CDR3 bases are TGTGTCAGTACCCTAGTCGGGGCGAACTATGGCTACACCTTC. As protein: CVSTLVGANYGYTF.

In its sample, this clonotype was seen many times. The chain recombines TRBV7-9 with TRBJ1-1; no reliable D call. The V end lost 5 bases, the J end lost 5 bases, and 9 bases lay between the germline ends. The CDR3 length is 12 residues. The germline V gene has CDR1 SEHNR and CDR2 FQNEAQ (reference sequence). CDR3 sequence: CASSPDWTEAFF. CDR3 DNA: TGTGCCAGCAGCCCGGATTGGACTGAAGCTTTCTTT.

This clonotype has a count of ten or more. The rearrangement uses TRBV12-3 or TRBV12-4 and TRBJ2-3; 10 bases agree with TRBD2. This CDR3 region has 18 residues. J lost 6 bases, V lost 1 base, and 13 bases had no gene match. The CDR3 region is CASSLVGASGGLVDTQYF. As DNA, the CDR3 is TGTGCCAGCAGTTTAGTGGGCGCTAGCGGGGGCCTAGTGGATACGCAGTATTTT.

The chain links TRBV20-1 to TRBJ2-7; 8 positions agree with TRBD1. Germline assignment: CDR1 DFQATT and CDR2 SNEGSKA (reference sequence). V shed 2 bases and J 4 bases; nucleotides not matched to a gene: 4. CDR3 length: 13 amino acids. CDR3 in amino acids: CSARRQGLYEQYF. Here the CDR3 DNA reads TGCAGTGCTAGACGACAGGGGCTATACGAGCAGTACTTC.